This record looks at one T cell receptor (beta chain) sequence and its context. Which antigen it targets is not known. A read error may account for a junction end that differs from germline. For CDR1 and CDR2, the germline V gene lists SGHVS and FQNEAQ. The cysteine opens and the phenylalanine closes a CDR3 of 17 amino acids. Of the read, only the CDR3 DNA is kept; its 51 bases are in frame from base 1. This entry belongs to a study of metastatic and nonmetastatic thyroid tumors (dated by TCRdb to 2018 to 2020). General notes on the study: Repertoires from peripheral blood and from tumor or nodule tissue samples of malignant and benign thyroid patients were compared. General conclusions and limits of the study: In both blood and tumor samples, malignant tumors were reported to have significantly higher TCR beta diversity than benign nodules.

Receptor amplification or capture employed PCR. This sample was sequenced with an Illumina HiSeq 4000. High-throughput sequencing was used to profile the TCR beta-chain CDR3 region of every patient. As for the authors' bioinformatics: The researchers built a classifier to tell apart papillary thyroid cancer patients with distant metastasis, based on CDR3 differences among clinicopathological groups. The Shannon index was used to measure repertoire diversity, and the Morisita-Horn index was used to measure how similar tumor and blood repertoires were. The public reads were quality trimmed at Q25 with fastp and then assembled into clones with MiXCR by TCRdb, keeping productive beta chains. These V and J calls originate from TCRdb's pipeline instead of the authors' own analysis. The sample includes approximately 16,000 clones, with approximately 31% observed a single time. The ten top clones hold roughly 13% of the sample.

Before undergoing thyroid surgery, none of the patients had been given any kind of treatment. Using T-cell receptor beta sequencing, the researchers looked back retrospectively at clinical samples from patients, gathered between about 2012 and 2018. Source material: tumor tissue. This TCR was recovered from a male donor with papillary thyroid cancer or a benign thyroid nodule (not recorded which). Some clones in this sample may be carry-over from other donors' samples. The rearrangement joined TRBV7-8 to TRBJ2-7, with the D call perhaps TRBD1 or TRBD2, as 5 bases match in each case. The CDR3 sequence is CARSGYPDTGEPYEQDF. The nucleotides are TGTGCCCGCAGCGGATACCCGGACACGGGCGAACCCTACGAGCAGGACTTC.